The entry below gives a single TCR beta chain sequence along with its context. V was pared by 5 bases and J by 3 bases, with 16 bases between. Germline CDR1 and CDR2: KGHSH and LQKENI. The CDR3 is 15 residues long. Generated by immunoSEQ multiplex PCR, the TCRdb table keeps only in-frame clones and is missing some. The sample shows about 90,000 clones, roughly 80% of them seen only once. This sample was taken from a study of PD-L1 blockade in urothelial cancer. For the study at large: Bladder-origin urothelial cancer in males described about 90% of the 29 patients.

The time point is: peripheral blood 6 weeks after treatment start. Locally advanced or metastatic urothelial carcinoma was present in patients. The input for sequencing was PBMCs, taken around atezolizumab (anti-PD-L1) treatment. This rearrangement joins TRBV18 to TRBJ1-1, with D uncertain. The sequence came from an older man with urothelial cancer. The DNA for the CDR3 is TGTGCCAGCTCAACTCGGTCGGCCGGGGACACTGAAGCTTTCTTT. Translated, it gives CASSTRSAGDTEAFF.